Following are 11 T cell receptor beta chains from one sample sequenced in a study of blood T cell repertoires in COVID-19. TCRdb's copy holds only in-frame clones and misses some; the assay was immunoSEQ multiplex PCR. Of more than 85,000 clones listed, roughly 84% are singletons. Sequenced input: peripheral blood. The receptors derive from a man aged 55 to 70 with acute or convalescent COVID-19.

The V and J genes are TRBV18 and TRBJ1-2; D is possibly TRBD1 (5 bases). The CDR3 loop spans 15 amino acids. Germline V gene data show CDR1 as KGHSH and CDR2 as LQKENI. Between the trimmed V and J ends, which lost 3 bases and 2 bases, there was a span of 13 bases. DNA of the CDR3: TGTGCCAGCTCACCGGGTCAGGGCCCAAACTATGGCTACACCTTC. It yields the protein CASSPGQGPNYGYTF.

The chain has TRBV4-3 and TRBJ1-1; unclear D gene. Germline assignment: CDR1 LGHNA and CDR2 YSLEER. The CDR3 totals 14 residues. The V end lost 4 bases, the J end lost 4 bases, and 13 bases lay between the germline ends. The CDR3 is CASSRSPGSTEAFF. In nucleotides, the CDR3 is TGCGCCAGCAGCCGAAGCCCAGGTTCCACTGAAGCTTTCTTT.

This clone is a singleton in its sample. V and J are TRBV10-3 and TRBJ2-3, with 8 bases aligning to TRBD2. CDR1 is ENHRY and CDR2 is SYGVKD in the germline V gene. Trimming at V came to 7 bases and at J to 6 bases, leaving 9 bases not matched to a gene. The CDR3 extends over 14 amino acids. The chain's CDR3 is CAINLGGGLDTQYF. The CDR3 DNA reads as TGTGCCATCAATCTTGGCGGGGGGCTGGATACGCAGTATTTT.

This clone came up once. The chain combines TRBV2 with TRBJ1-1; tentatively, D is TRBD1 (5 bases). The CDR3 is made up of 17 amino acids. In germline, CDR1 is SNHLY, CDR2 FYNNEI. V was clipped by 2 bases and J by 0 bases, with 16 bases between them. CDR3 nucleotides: TGTGCCAGCAGTGAACGGGGGGTACAACTAATGAACACTGAAGCTTTCTTT. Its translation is CASSERGVQLMNTEAFF. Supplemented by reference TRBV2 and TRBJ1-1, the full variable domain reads EPEVTQTPSHQVTQMGQEVILRCVPISNHLYFYWYRQILGQKVEFLVSFYNNEISEKSEIFDDQFSVERPDGSNFTLKIRSTKLEDSAMYFCASSERGVQLMNTEAFFGQGTRLTVV.

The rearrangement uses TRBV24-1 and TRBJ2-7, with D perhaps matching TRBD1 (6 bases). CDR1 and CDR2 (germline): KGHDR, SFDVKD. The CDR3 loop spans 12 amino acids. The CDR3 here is CAWGLQSYEQYV. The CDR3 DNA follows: TGTGCTTGGGGGCTGCAGTCCTACGAGCAGTACGTC.

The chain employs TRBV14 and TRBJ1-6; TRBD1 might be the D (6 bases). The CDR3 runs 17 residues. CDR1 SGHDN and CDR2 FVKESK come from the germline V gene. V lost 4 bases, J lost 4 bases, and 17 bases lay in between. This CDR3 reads CASSRLRNRGYNSPLHF. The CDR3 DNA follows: TGTGCCAGCAGCCGCCTCCGAAATAGGGGGTATAATTCACCCCTCCACTTT.

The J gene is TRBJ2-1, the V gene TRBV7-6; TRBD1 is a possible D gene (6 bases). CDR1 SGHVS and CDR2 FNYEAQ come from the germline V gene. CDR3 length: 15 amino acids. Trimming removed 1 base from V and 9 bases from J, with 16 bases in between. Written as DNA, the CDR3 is TGTGCCAGCAGCTTAGTTTCTGGGGGCTGGAGTGAGCAGTTCTTC. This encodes CASSLVSGGWSEQFF.

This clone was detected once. CDR3 nucleotides: TGTGCCAGCAGTGAAGCCCAGGAGACCCAGTACTTC. Its translation: CASSEAQETQYF. The V and J genes are TRBV6-1 and TRBJ2-5; D gene ambiguous. CDR1 MNHNS and CDR2 SASEGT come from the germline V gene. Trimming shortened V by 0 bases and J by 5 bases, and 4 bases separated the two germline ends. The CDR3 extends over 12 amino acids.

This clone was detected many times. CDR3 sequence (DNA): TGTGCCAGTAGTTACCAGGGGGCTTCTACAAATCAGCCCCAGCATTTT. Amino acid sequence: CASSYQGASTNQPQHF. This sequence joins TRBV19 and TRBJ1-5; 8 nucleotides align to TRBD1. Unmatched junction bases numbered 10, after V lost 5 bases and J lost 4 bases. Germline CDR1 and CDR2: LNHDA and SQIVND (reference sequence). This CDR3 is built from 16 residues.

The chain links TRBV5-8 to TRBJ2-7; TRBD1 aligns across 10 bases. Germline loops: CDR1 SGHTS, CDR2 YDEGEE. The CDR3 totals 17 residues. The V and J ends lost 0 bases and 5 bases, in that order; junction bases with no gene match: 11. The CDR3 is CASSLDRGTGVSHEQYV. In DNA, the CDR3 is TGTGCCAGCAGCTTGGATAGAGGGACAGGGGTTTCCCACGAGCAGTACGTC.

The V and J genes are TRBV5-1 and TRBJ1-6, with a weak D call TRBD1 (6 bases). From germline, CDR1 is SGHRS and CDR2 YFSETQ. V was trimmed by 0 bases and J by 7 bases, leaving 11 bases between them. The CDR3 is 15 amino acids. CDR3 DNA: TGCGCCAGCAGCTTGGACAGGGTTCGCAATTCACCCCTCCACTTT. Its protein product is CASSLDRVRNSPLHF. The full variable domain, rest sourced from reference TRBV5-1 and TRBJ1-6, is KAGVTQTPRYLIKTRGQQVTLSCSPISGHRSVSWYQQTPGQGLQFLFEYFSETQRNKGNFPGRFSGRQFSNSRSEMNVSTLELGDSALYLCASSLDRVRNSPLHFGNGTRLTVT.